This T cell receptor beta chain appears in the sequencing data of a study of vaccination and CD4 T cells after COVID-19. Concerning this clonotype: Its target is not known.

Documented treatment: roughly ten-day PBMC culture with coronavirus spike peptide pools or control peptides (ViraFEST assay). The V and J ends lost 0 bases and 7 bases, in that order; junction bases with no gene match: 6. CDR1 is MRHNA and CDR2 is SNTAGT in the germline V gene. This CDR3 has 16 residues. Sequenced with the Oncomine TCR Beta short-read assay was DNA taken from cultured CD4+ T cells. Each CDR3 protein is one row after TCRdb ran MiXCR on the PCR reads. The table records some 15,000 distinct CDR3 sequences, about 48% of them present only once. Sequenced material: CD4+ T cells from blood, cultured in vitro. The gene calls are TRBV6-4 and TRBJ2-2; 9 bases are a match to TRBD1. The receptor was isolated from a human donor who had recovered from COVID-19. This chain's CDR3 is CASSDSGTGGHGELFF. CDR3 DNA sequence: TGTGCCAGCAGTGACTCGGGTACAGGGGGCCACGGGGAGCTGTTTTTT.